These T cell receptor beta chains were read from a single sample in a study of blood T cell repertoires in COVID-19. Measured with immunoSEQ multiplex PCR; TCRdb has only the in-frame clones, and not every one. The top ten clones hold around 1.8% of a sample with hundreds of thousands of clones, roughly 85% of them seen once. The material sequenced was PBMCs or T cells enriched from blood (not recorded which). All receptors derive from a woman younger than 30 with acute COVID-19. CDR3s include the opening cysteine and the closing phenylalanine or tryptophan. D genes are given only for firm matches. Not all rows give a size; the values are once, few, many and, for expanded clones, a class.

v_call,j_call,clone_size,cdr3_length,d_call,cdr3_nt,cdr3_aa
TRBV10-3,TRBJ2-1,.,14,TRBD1,TGTGCCAGCTCCGGGACAGGGGCCTACAATGAGCAGTTCTTC,CASSGTGAYNEQFF
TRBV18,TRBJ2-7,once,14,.,TGTGCCAGCTCACCAGGGGCAGTAGCGGTCGAGCAGTACTTC,CASSPGAVAVEQYF
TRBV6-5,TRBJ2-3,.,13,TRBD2,TGTGCCAGCAACCCGACTAGCGAGACTACGCAGTATTTT,CASNPTSETTQYF
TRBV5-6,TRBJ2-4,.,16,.,TGTGCCAGCAGTTACGGGACTGCACTAGCCAAAAACATTCAGTACTTC,CASSYGTALAKNIQYF
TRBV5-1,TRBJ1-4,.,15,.,TGCGCCAGCAGCTTGACCGGGAGCTCTGCAGAAAAACTGTTTTTT,CASSLTGSSAEKLFF
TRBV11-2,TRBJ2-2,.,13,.,TGTGCCAGCAGCTCCGGACTCACCGGGGAGCTGTTTTTT,CASSSGLTGELFF
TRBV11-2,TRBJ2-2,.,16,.,TGTGCCAGCAGCTTAGTGGGTGTCAGGGAGGACGGGGAGCTGTTTTTT,CASSLVGVREDGELFF
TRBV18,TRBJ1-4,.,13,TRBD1,TGTGCCAGCTCACGGCAGGGGGACCCCAAACTGTTTTTT,CASSRQGDPKLFF
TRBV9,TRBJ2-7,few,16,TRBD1,TGTGCCAGCAGCGCGATTCAGACAGGGATCTCCTACGAGCAGTACTTC,CASSAIQTGISYEQYF
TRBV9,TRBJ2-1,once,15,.,TGTGCCAGCAGCGGGGGCTCCAGGTCCTACAATGAGCAGTTCTTC,CASSGGSRSYNEQFF
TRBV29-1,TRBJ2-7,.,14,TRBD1,TGCAGCGTTGATAGGGGACAGGGGACTTACGAGCAGTACTTC,CSVDRGQGTYEQYF
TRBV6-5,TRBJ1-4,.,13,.,TGTGCCATCTTGTCCTTAACTAATGAAAAACTGTTTTTT,CAILSLTNEKLFF
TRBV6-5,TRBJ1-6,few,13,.,TGTGCCAGCAGTTACGCGGCCGGGTTCACCCTCCACTTT,CASSYAAGFTLHF
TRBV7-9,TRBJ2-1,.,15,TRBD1,TGTGCCAGCAGCTTAGGGGACAGGGCCTACAATGAGCAGTTCTTC,CASSLGDRAYNEQFF
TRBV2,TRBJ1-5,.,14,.,TGTGCCAGCAGTGAAATCCCAAGCAATCAGCCCCAGCATTTT,CASSEIPSNQPQHF